Shown below are 27 T cell receptor beta chains from a single sample sequenced in a study of blood T cell repertoires in COVID-19. Assay: immunoSEQ multiplex PCR; the TCRdb copy retains only in-frame clones and omits some. The profile shows around 300,000 clones, around 86% of them singletons. The source material was PBMCs or T cells enriched from blood (not recorded which). The source is a woman aged 40 to 55 who had recovered from COVID-19.

The J gene is TRBJ2-4, the V gene TRBV19; 12 positions match TRBD2. Germline trimming cut 4 bases from V and 3 bases from J; bases unmatched to any gene: 1. The CDR3 runs to 15 residues. Germline CDR1 reads LNHDA; CDR2 reads SQIVND (reference sequence). CDR3 in DNA: TGTGCCAGTAGTACTAGCGGGGGGGACAAAAACATTCAGTACTTC. Translated: CASSTSGGDKNIQYF.

This chain links TRBV30 with TRBJ2-1; 13 bases align to TRBD2. The CDR3 is 14 amino acids. Looked up from germline, CDR1 is GTSNPN and CDR2 is SVGIG (reference sequence). The J segment lost 2 bases and the V segment lost 5 bases, leaving 0 bases of the junction unmatched. The CDR3 is CAWGTSGAYNEQFF. CDR3 DNA sequence: TGTGCCTGGGGGACTAGCGGGGCCTACAATGAGCAGTTCTTC.

The chain uses TRBV19 and TRBJ1-5; possible D gene TRBD1, 6 bases. There are 15 residues in the CDR3. V shed 6 bases and J shed 4 bases, with 16 bases lying between them. The germline V gene encodes CDR1 LNHDA and CDR2 SQIVND (reference sequence). The CDR3 is CASSPLTGNNQPQHF. The CDR3 DNA reads TGTGCCAGTAGCCCATTGACAGGAAATAATCAGCCCCAGCATTTT.

The rearrangement links TRBV3-1 (or the pseudogene TRBV3-2) to TRBJ1-2, with unresolved D. Germline V gives CDR1 LGHDT, CDR2 YNNKEL (reference sequence). Trimming removed 0 bases from V and 0 bases from J, with 11 bases in between. This CDR3 is built from 16 residues. The CDR3, as DNA: TGTGCCAGCAGCCAAGAAGGCCGACTTCCTAACTATGGCTACACCTTC. Protein sequence: CASSQEGRLPNYGYTF.

This chain joins TRBV19 and TRBJ1-5; D gene unclear. Germline CDR1 and CDR2: LNHDA and SQIVND (reference sequence). The CDR3 contains 16 residues. The V gene lost 4 bases and the J gene lost 2 bases, with 15 bases spanning the gap. CDR3 amino acids: CASSNYRPSGNQPQHF. The CDR3 DNA reads TGTGCCAGTAGTAACTACCGACCCTCCGGCAATCAGCCCCAGCATTTT.

V is TRBV9 and J is TRBJ2-2; D gene unclear. The V end lost 0 bases, the J end lost 0 bases, and 6 bases lay between the germline ends. Germline CDR1 and CDR2: SGDLS and YYNGEE. There are 15 residues in the CDR3. The CDR3 reads CASSVDNPNTGELFF. The CDR3, as DNA: TGTGCCAGCAGCGTAGATAATCCGAACACCGGGGAGCTGTTTTTT.

This clone was found a few times. The chain carries TRBV29-1 and TRBJ1-1; 7 nucleotides agree with TRBD1. Per the germline V gene, CDR1 is SQVTM and CDR2 is ANQGSEA. V lost 6 bases to trimming and J lost 4 bases; unmatched junction nucleotides: 20. The CDR3 sequence is 17 residues long. CDR3 amino acids: CSVQGGTGPGGITEAFF. The CDR3 DNA reads as TGCAGCGTCCAAGGGGGCACAGGCCCGGGGGGGATCACTGAAGCTTTCTTT.

The chain links TRBV6-6 to TRBJ2-2; 7 bases agree with TRBD2. Per the germline V gene, CDR1 is MNHNY and CDR2 is SVGAGI (reference sequence). The CDR3 covers 16 residues. V shed 4 bases and J 7 bases; nucleotides not matched to a gene: 12. The CDR3: CASSSLVGGSRGELFF. In DNA, the CDR3 is TGTGCCAGCAGTTCCCTCGTGGGGGGGAGCCGCGGGGAGCTGTTTTTT.

The chain uses TRBV19 and TRBJ2-1; 11 positions match TRBD2. The V and J ends lost 1 base and 5 bases, in that order; junction bases with no gene match: 1. The CDR3 sequence is 15 residues long. Germline CDR1 LNHDA, CDR2 SQIVND (reference sequence). CDR3 in amino acids: CASSIGLAGNNEQFF. As DNA, the CDR3 is TGTGCCAGTAGTATAGGACTAGCGGGAAACAATGAGCAGTTCTTC.

This sequence joins TRBV11-2 and TRBJ2-1, with 12 positions matching TRBD2. The V segment lost 1 base and the J segment 10 bases; nucleotides outside the gene matches: 11. The CDR3 totals 17 residues. Germline lookup yields CDR1 SGHAT and CDR2 FQNNGV. The CDR3 reads CASSLGGLAGSREEQFF. CDR3 bases: TGTGCCAGCAGCTTAGGTGGACTAGCGGGATCCCGGGAGGAGCAGTTCTTC.

The chain is built from TRBV6-1 and TRBJ2-2, with a weak D call TRBD1 (5 bases). Trimming removed 0 bases at V and 7 bases at J, with 12 bases between. The CDR3 spans 15 residues. The germline gives CDR1 MNHNS, CDR2 SASEGT. As DNA, the CDR3 is TGTGCCAGCAGTGAAGCGGTAGGGGTCAGCGGGGAGCTGTTTTTT. Its translation: CASSEAVGVSGELFF.

The gene calls are TRBV6-5 and TRBJ1-5; a possible D gene is TRBD1 (5 bases). The V gene lost 6 bases and the J gene lost 5 bases, with 14 bases spanning the gap. This CDR3 spans 14 amino acids. Germline V lookup: CDR1 MNHEY, CDR2 SVGAGI. This chain's CDR3 is CASRPGDSYQPQHF. The CDR3 bases are TGTGCCAGCAGGCCCGGAGACAGCTATCAGCCCCAGCATTTT.

The rearrangement links TRBV18 to TRBJ1-6, with 10 bases lining up with TRBD1. The germline V gene has CDR1 KGHSH and CDR2 LQKENI. The CDR3 loop spans 15 amino acids. Trimming cost V 10 bases and J 1 base; bases outside gene matches: 4. The CDR3 loop is CATRDRGSYNSPLHF. Written as DNA, the CDR3 is TGTGCCACCAGGGACAGGGGATCCTATAATTCACCCCTCCACTTT.

V and J are TRBV9 and TRBJ2-5; no firm D call. CDR1 and CDR2 from the germline V gene are SGDLS and YYNGEE. Trimming removed 0 bases at V and 1 base at J, with 7 bases between. The CDR3 consists of 14 residues. The CDR3 here is CASSVGNSQETQYF. CDR3 DNA: TGTGCCAGCAGCGTAGGAAACAGCCAAGAGACCCAGTACTTC. The full variable domain, completed using reference TRBV9 and TRBJ2-5, is DSGVTQTPKHLITATGQRVTLRCSPRSGDLSVYWYQQSLDQGLQFLIQYYNGEERAKGNILERFSAQQFPDLHSELNLSSLELGDSALYFCASSVGNSQETQYFGPGTRLLVL.

The rearrangement links TRBV5-1 to TRBJ2-5, with TRBD1 matching over 9 bases. This CDR3 spans 20 amino acids. The V gene end was trimmed by 4 bases and the J gene end by 2 bases; junction bases not matched to a gene: 21. The germline V gene has CDR1 SGHRS and CDR2 YFSETQ. CDR3 DNA: TGCGCCAGCAGCGTAGTCCACGGGACAGGGCTTCGGGACCTGCAAGAGACCCAGTACTTC. Translated: CASSVVHGTGLRDLQETQYF.

This chain joins TRBV10-3 and TRBJ2-7; the D gene is possibly TRBD1 (6 bases). CDR1 is ENHRY, CDR2 SYGVKD, per germline. The CDR3 runs to 16 residues. Trimming cost V 3 bases and J 3 bases, with 18 bases left between them. The DNA for the CDR3 is TGTGCCATCAGTGACAGCCCCACCCGGGACATCTACGAGCAGTACTTC. Translated, it gives CAISDSPTRDIYEQYF.

DNA of the CDR3: TGTGCCAGCAGTTTATCAGGACAGGGTGGAGGACAGCCCCAGCATTTT. Its translation is CASSLSGQGGGQPQHF. The rearrangement uses TRBV27 and TRBJ1-5, with 8 bases matching TRBD1. This CDR3 has 16 amino acids. The germline gives CDR1 MNHEY, CDR2 SMNVEV (reference sequence). The V and J ends lost 0 bases and 7 bases, in that order; junction bases with no gene match: 8.

V gene TRBV4-3 combines with J gene TRBJ2-4; TRBD1 might be the D (5 bases). The CDR3 contains 14 residues. Germline lookup yields CDR1 LGHNA and CDR2 YSLEER. The V end lost 4 bases, the J end lost 8 bases, and 15 bases lay between the germline ends. CDR3 residues: CASSPQGHPDIQYF. In DNA form, the CDR3 reads TGCGCCAGCAGCCCTCAGGGTCACCCGGACATTCAGTACTTC.

The CDR3 is CASSVMETGELFF. CDR3 nucleotide sequence: TGTGCCAGCAGTGTTATGGAGACCGGGGAGCTGTTTTTT. The chain is built from TRBV2 and TRBJ2-2, with D unclear. V lost 4 bases and J 5 bases, leaving 8 bases between the germline ends. Per germline, CDR1 SNHLY and CDR2 FYNNEI. The CDR3 has 13 residues.

Remarks on this clone: Within the sample, other DNA sequences also encode this same CDR3. The chain links TRBV12-3 or TRBV12-4 to TRBJ2-7, with D possibly TRBD1 on 6 matching bases. V was clipped by 6 bases and J by 4 bases, with 7 bases between them. The CDR3 loop spans 11 amino acids. Written as DNA, the CDR3 is TGTGCCAGCAGCAGGGGATACGAGCAGTACTTC. Its protein is CASSRGYEQYF.

V is TRBV12-5 and J is TRBJ1-6, with 11 bases identical to TRBD1. The ends lost 6 bases at V and 8 bases at J; junction bases unmatched: 3. Germline CDR1 reads LGHNT; CDR2 reads FRNRAP. The CDR3 extends over 14 amino acids. The CDR3 loop reads CASGRGQGDSPLHF. CDR3 nucleotide sequence: TGTGCTAGTGGCCGGGGACAGGGGGATTCACCCCTCCACTTT.

The chain combines TRBV10-3 with TRBJ1-2; D is perhaps TRBD1 (5 bases). V was pared by 5 bases and J by 3 bases, with 7 bases between. The CDR3 sequence is 12 residues long. Germline-derived CDR1 and CDR2 are ENHRY and SYGVKD. This CDR3 reads CAISQTDYGYTF. In nucleotides, the CDR3 is TGTGCCATCAGTCAGACAGACTATGGCTACACCTTC.

J is TRBJ1-5 and V is TRBV30; no definite D call. The CDR3 has 13 residues. V lost 2 bases and J lost 6, with 11 bases in between. Germline CDR1 and CDR2: GTSNPN and SVGIG (reference sequence). CDR3 bases: TGTGCCTGGAGTCGGAGTTCGGGTCAGCCCCAGCATTTT. It codes for CAWSRSSGQPQHF.

V gene TRBV2 combines with J gene TRBJ1-1, with 9 bases aligning to TRBD1. This CDR3 contains 14 residues. The trim removed 6 bases at V and 1 base at J, leaving 3 bases unmatched. Germline V gene data show CDR1 as SNHLY and CDR2 as FYNNEI. Here the CDR3 DNA reads TGTGCCAGCAGCGGACAGGGGAGGAACACTGAAGCTTTCTTT. As protein: CASSGQGRNTEAFF.

This clone was seen only once. The chain joins TRBV19 to TRBJ2-7, with D uncertain. Trimming removed 3 bases at V and 1 base at J, with 7 bases between. The CDR3 is made up of 13 amino acids. Germline lookup yields CDR1 LNHDA and CDR2 SQIVND (reference sequence). The CDR3 region has the DNA TGTGCCAGTAGTATGTCCCGTTCCTACGAGCAGTACTTC. Amino acids: CASSMSRSYEQYF.

The genes are TRBV6-2 or TRBV6-3 and TRBJ1-1; TRBD1 matches 10 bases. Germline CDR1 reads MNHEY; CDR2 reads SVGEGT. This CDR3 comprises 18 residues. J was trimmed by 1 base and V by 6 bases; bases with no gene match: 14. The CDR3, as DNA: TGTGCCAGCAGCTCGAGTCTCGGGACAGGGGTCTGGAACACTGAAGCTTTCTTT. This encodes CASSSSLGTGVWNTEAFF.

V and J are TRBV30 and TRBJ2-7, with no clear D. This CDR3 has 17 amino acids. The V end lost 2 bases, the J end lost 3 bases, and 23 bases lay between the germline ends. CDR1 GTSNPN and CDR2 SVGIG come from the germline V gene (reference sequence). The chain's CDR3 is CAWSPASETIAFYEQYF. The CDR3 DNA is TGTGCCTGGAGTCCCGCGAGTGAGACAATCGCCTTCTACGAGCAGTACTTC.